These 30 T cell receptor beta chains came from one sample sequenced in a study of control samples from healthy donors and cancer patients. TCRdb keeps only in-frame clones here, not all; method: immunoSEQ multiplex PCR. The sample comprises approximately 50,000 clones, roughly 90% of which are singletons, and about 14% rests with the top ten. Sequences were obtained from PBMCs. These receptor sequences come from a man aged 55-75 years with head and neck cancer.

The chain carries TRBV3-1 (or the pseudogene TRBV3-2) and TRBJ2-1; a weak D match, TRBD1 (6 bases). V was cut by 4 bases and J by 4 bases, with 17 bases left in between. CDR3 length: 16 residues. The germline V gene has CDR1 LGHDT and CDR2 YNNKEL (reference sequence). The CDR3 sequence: CASSPQGRAIYNEQFF. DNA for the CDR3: TGTGCCAGCAGCCCGCAGGGGCGGGCCATTTACAATGAGCAGTTCTTC.

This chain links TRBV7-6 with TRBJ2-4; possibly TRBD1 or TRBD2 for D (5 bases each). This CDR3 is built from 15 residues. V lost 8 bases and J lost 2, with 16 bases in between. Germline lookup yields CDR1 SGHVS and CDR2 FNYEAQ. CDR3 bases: TGTGCCAGCTCCGGGACGAGTGGGACCAAAAACATTCAGTACTTC. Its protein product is CASSGTSGTKNIQYF.

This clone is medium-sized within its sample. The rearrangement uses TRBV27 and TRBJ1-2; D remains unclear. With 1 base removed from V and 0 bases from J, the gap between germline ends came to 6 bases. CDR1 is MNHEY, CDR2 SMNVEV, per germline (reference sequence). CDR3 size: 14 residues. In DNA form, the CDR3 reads TGTGCCAGCAGTTTATATGCGGCTAACTATGGCTACACCTTC. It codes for CASSLYAANYGYTF.

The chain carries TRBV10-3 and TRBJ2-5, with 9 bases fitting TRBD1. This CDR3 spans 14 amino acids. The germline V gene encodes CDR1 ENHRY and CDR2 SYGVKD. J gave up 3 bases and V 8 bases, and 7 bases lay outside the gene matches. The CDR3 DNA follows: TGTGCCATCGGAAGGACAGGGGATAAAGAGACCCAGTACTTC. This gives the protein CAIGRTGDKETQYF.

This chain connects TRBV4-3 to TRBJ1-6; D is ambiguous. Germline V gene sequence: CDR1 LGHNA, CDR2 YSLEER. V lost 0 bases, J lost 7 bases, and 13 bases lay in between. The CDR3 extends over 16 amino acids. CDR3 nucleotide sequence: TGCGCCAGCAGCCAAGATAAAGGACCGCTAAATTCACCCCTCCACTTT. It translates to CASSQDKGPLNSPLHF.

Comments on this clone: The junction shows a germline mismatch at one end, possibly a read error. CDR3 sequence: CASSKAGQGHGYTF. The CDR3 nucleotides read TGTGCCAGCAGTAAAGCGGGACAGGGCCATGGCTACACCTTC. This chain joins TRBV2 and TRBJ1-2, with 9 positions matching TRBD1. This CDR3 is built from 14 residues. CDR1 SNHLY and CDR2 FYNNEI come from the germline V gene. Filled out from reference TRBV2 and TRBJ1-2, the complete variable domain reads EPEVTQTPSHQVTQMGQEVILRCVPISNHLYFYWYRQILGQKVEFLVSFYNNEISEKSEIFDDQFSVERPDGSNFTLKIRSTKLEDSAMYFCASSKAGQGHGYTFGSGTRLTVV.

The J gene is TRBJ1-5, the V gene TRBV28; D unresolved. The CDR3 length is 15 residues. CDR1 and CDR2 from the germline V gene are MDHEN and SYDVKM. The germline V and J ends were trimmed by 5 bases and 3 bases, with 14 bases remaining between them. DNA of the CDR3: TGTGCCAGCAGTCCCGGCCATCTGTACAATCAGCCCCAGCATTTT. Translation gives CASSPGHLYNQPQHF.

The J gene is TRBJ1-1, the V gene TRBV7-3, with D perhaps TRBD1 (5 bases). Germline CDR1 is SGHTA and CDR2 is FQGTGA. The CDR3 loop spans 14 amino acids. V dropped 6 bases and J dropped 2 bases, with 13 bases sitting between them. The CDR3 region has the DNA TGTGCCAGCAGTCCTATTGGGGGAAACACTGAAGCTTTCTTT. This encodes CASSPIGGNTEAFF.

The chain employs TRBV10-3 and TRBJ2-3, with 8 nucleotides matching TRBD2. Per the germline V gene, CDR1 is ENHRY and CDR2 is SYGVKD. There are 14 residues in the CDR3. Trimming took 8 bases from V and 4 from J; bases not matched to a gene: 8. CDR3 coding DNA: TGTGCCATCGGATCGGGAGGGCCGTCAGATACGCAGTATTTT. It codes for CAIGSGGPSDTQYF.

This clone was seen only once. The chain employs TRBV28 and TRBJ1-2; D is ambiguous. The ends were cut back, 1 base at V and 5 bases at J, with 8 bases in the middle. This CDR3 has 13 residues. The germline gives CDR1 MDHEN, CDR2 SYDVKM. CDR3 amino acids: CASSLSSLYGYTF. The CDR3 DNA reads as TGTGCCAGCAGTTTATCAAGCTTATATGGCTACACCTTC.

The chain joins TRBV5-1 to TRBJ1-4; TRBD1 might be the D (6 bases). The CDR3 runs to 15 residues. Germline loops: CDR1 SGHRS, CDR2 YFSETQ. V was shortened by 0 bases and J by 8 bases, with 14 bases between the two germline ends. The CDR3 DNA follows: TGCGCCAGCAGCTTGGTGGCAGGGGATTTCGAAAAACTGTTTTTT. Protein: CASSLVAGDFEKLFF.

The DNA of the CDR3 is TGTGCCAGCAGCCACCTGTCTAGCGAGGAGCAGTACTTC. Translating it yields CASSHLSSEEQYF. The chain couples TRBV3-1 (or the pseudogene TRBV3-2) to TRBJ2-7; D possibly corresponds to TRBD2 (6 bases). CDR1 is LGHDT, CDR2 YNNKEL, per germline (reference sequence). V was clipped by 3 bases and J by 7 bases, with 13 bases between them. The CDR3 has 13 residues.

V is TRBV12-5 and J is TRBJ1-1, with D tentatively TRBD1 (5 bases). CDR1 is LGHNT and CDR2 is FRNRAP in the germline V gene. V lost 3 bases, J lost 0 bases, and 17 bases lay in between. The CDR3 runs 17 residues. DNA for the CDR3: TGTGCTAGTGGTTTTGTTACTCAGGGAGGTATGAACACTGAAGCTTTCTTT. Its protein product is CASGFVTQGGMNTEAFF.

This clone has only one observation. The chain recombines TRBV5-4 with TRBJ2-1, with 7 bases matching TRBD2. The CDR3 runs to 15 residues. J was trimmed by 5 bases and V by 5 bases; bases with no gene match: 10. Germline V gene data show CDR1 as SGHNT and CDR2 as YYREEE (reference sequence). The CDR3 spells CASSPGRPEHNEQFF. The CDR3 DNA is TGTGCCAGCAGTCCCGGGAGGCCCGAACACAATGAGCAGTTCTTC.

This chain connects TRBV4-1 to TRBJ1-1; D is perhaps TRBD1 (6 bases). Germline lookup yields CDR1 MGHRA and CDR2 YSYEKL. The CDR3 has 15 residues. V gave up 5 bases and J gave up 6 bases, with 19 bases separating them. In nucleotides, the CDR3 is TGCGCCAGCAGCAAAAGAAGAAACGCAGGGGCTGAAGCTTTCTTT. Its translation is CASSKRRNAGAEAFF.

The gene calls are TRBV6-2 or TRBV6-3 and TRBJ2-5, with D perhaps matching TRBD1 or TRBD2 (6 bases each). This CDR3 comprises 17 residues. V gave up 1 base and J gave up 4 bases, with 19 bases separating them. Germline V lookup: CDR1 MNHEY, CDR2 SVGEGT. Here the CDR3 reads CASSYYPGAAKIETQYF. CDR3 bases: TGTGCCAGCAGTTACTACCCGGGGGCAGCAAAAATAGAGACCCAGTACTTC.

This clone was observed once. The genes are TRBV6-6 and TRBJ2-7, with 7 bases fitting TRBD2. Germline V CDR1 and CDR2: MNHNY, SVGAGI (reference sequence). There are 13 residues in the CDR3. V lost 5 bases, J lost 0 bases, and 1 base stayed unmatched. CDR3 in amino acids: CASSGGVSYEQYF. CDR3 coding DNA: TGTGCCAGCAGTGGGGGGGTCTCCTACGAGCAGTACTTC.

The CDR3 coding sequence is TGTGCCAGCAGTCGAGGGACAGTGAACACTGAAGCTTTCTTT. Residues: CASSRGTVNTEAFF. V is TRBV2 and J is TRBJ1-1, with 7 bases fitting TRBD1. CDR3 length equals 14 residues. Germline CDR1 reads SNHLY; CDR2 reads FYNNEI. V was clipped by 5 bases and J by 0 bases; unmatched bases: 3. Full variable domain (missing parts from reference TRBV2 and TRBJ1-1): EPEVTQTPSHQVTQMGQEVILRCVPISNHLYFYWYRQILGQKVEFLVSFYNNEISEKSEIFDDQFSVERPDGSNFTLKIRSTKLEDSAMYFCASSRGTVNTEAFFGQGTRLTVV.

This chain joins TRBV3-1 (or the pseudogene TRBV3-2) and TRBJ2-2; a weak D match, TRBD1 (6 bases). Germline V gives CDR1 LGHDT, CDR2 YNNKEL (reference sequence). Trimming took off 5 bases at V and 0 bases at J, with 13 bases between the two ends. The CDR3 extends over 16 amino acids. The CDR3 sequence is CASSLTGSTNTGELFF. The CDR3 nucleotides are TGTGCCAGCAGCTTAACAGGGTCGACGAACACCGGGGAGCTGTTTTTT.

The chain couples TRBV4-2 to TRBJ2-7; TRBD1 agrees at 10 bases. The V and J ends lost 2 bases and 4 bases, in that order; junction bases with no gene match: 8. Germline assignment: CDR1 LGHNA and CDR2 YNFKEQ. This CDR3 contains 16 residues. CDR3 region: CASSQLGTGVEYEQYF. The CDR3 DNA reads TGTGCCAGCAGCCAACTGGGGACAGGGGTAGAATACGAGCAGTACTTC.

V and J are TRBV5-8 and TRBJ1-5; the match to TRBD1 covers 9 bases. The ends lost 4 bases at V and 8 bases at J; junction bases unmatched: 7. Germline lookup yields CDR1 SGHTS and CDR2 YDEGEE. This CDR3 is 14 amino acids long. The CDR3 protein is CASSTGQGWEPQHF. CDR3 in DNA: TGTGCCAGCAGCACAGGACAGGGGTGGGAGCCCCAGCATTTT.

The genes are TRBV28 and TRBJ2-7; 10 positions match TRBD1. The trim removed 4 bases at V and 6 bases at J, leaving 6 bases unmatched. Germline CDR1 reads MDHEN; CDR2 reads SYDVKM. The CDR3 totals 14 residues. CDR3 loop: CASSSGQGYLEQYF. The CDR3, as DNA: TGTGCCAGCAGTTCGGGACAGGGGTATCTCGAGCAGTACTTC.

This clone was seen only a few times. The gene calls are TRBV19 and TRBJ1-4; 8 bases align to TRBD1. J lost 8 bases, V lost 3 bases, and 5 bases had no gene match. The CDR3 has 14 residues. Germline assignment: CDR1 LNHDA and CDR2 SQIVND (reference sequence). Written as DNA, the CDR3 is TGTGCCAGTAGTATCCGGACAGGGAGGGAAAAACTGTTTTTT. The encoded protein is CASSIRTGREKLFF.

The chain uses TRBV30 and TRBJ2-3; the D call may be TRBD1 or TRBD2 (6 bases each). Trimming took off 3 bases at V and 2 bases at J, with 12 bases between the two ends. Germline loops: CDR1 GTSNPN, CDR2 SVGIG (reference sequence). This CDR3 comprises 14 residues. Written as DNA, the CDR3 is TGTGCCTGGAGCATTGGGGGGCCCACAGATACGCAGTATTTT. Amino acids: CAWSIGGPTDTQYF.

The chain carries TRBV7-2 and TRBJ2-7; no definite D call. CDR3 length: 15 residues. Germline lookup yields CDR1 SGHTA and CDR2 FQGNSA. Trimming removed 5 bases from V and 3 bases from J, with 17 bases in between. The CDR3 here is CASSPPGPRSYEQYF. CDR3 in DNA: TGTGCCAGCAGCCCACCCGGGCCACGGAGCTACGAGCAGTACTTC. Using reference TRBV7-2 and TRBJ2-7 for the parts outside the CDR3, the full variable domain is GAGVSQSPSNKVTEKGKDVELRCDPISGHTALYWYRQSLGQGLEFLIYFQGNSAPDKSGLPSDRFSAERTGGSVSTLTIQRTQQEDSAVYLCASSPPGPRSYEQYFGPGTRLTVT.

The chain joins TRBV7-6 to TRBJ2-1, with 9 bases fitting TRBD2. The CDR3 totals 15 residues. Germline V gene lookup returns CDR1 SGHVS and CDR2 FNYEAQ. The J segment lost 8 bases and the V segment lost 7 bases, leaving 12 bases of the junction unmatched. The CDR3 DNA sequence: TGTGCCAGCAAGGGGGGGCTAGCGGGACTCCATGAGCAGTTCTTC. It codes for CASKGGLAGLHEQFF.

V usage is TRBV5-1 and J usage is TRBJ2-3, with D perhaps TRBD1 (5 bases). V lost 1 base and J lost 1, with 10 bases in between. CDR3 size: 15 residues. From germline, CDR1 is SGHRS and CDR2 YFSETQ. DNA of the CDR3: TGCGCCAGCAGCTTGCAGGGTTTCGGCACAGATACGCAGTATTTT. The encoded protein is CASSLQGFGTDTQYF. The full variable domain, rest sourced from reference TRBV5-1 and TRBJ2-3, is KAGVTQTPRYLIKTRGQQVTLSCSPISGHRSVSWYQQTPGQGLQFLFEYFSETQRNKGNFPGRFSGRQFSNSRSEMNVSTLELGDSALYLCASSLQGFGTDTQYFGPGTRLTVL.

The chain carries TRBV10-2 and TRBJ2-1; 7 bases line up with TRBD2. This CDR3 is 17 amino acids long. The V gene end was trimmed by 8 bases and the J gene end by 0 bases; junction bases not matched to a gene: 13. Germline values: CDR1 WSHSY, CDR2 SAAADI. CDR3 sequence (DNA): TGCGCCAGCTCCGGGGCTAGCGGTCGGACCTCCTACAATGAGCAGTTCTTC. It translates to CASSGASGRTSYNEQFF.

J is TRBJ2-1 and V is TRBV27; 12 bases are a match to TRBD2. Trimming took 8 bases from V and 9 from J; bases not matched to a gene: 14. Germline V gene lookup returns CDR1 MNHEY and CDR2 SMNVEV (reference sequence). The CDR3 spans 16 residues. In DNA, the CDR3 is TGTGCCAGCGGCACTCTGACTAGCGGGAGCAATGGTGAGCAGTTCTTC. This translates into CASGTLTSGSNGEQFF.

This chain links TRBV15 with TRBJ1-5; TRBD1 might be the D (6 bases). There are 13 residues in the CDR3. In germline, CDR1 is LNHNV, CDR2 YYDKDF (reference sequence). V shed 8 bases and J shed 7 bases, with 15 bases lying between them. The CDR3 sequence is CATGGRREQPQHF. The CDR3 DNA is TGTGCCACCGGGGGGCGTCGAGAACAGCCCCAGCATTTT.